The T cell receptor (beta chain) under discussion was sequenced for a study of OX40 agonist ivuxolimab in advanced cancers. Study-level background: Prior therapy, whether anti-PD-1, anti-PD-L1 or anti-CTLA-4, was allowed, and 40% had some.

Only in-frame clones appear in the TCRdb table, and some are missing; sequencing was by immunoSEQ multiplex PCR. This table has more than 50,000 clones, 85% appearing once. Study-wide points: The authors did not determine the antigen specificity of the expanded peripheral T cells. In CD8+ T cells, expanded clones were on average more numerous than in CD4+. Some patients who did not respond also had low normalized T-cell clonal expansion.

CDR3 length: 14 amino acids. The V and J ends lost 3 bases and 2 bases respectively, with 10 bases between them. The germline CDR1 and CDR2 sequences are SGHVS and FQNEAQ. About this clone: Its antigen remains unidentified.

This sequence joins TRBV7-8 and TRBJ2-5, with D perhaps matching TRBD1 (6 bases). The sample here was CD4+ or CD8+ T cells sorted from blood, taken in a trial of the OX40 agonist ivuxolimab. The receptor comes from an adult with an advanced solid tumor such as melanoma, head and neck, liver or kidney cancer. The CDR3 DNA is TGTGCCAGCAGCTTCGGGACACTGCAAGAGACCCAGTACTTC. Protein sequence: CASSFGTLQETQYF.